Reported below is one T cell receptor beta chain. What it recognizes is unknown. During the collection period, no donor immune events like infections were recorded. The record originates from a study of identifying expanded T cells in peripheral blood. Clones were sequenced by immunoSEQ multiplex PCR, and TCRdb holds only the in-frame ones, with some missing. Of tens of thousands of clones listed, roughly 84% are singletons. Notes on the study in general: Variance in clone template counts between roughly two-week samples significantly increased with total template count across all healthy donors. Technical replicates showed roughly 1.2 changed clones; about 2 weeks around 15; four weeks 19.

This clonotype originated in a person aged 18 to 70 in good health. Sequencing input: blood.

CDR3 nucleotides: TGTGCCAGCAGTTTTGGGGTGTCGATGAACACTGAAGCTTTCTTT. Protein sequence: CASSFGVSMNTEAFF. The genes are TRBV28 and TRBJ1-1, with D unresolved. Germline V gives CDR1 MDHEN, CDR2 SYDVKM. The CDR3 sequence is 15 residues long. Trimming pared 3 bases from V and 0 bases from J, leaving 11 bases between. Variable domain in full (rest from reference TRBV28 and TRBJ1-1): DVKVTQSSRYLVKRTGEKVFLECVQDMDHENMFWYRQDPGLGLRLIYFSYDVKMKEKGDIPEGYSVSREKKERFSLILESASTNQTSMYLCASSFGVSMNTEAFFGQGTRLTVV.